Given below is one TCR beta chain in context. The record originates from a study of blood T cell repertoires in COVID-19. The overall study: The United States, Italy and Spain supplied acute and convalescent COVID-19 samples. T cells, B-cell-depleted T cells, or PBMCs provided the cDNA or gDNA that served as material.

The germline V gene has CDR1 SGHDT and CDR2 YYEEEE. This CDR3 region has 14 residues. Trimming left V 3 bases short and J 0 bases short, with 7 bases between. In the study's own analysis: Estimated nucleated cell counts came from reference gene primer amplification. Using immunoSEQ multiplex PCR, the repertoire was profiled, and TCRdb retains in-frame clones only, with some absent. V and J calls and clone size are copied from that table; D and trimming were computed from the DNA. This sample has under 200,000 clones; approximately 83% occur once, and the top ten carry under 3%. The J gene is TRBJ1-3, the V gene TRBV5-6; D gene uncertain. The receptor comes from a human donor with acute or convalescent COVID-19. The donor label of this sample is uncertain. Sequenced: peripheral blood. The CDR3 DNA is TGTGCCAGCAGCTCAAGCCTCTCTGGAAACACCATATATTTT. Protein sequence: CASSSSLSGNTIYF.